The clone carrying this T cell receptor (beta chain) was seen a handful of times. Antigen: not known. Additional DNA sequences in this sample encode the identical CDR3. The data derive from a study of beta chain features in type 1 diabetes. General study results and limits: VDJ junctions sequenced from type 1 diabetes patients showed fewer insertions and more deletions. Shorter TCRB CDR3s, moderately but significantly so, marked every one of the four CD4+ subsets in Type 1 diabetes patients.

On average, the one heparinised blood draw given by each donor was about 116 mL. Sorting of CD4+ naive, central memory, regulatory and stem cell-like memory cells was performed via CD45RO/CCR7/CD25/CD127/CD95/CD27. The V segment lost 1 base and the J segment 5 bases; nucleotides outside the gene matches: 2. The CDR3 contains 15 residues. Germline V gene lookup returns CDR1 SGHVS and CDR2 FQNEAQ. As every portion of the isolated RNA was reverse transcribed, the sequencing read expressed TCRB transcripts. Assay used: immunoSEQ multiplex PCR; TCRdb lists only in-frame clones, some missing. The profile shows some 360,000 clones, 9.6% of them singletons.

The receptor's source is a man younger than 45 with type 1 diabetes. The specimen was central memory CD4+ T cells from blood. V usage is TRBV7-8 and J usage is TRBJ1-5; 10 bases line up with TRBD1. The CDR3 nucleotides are TGTGCCAGCAGCTTAGGGACAGGGGGGGATCAGCCCCAGCATTTT. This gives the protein CASSLGTGGDQPQHF.